This T cell receptor beta chain came from a study of CXCR3-negative and CXCR3-positive naive CD8 T cells (dated by TCRdb to the late 2010s). About the investigation overall: About 135 million TRB reads were obtained in total, roughly 1.5 +/- 0.3 million reads per library. Diversity and physicochemical repertoire analyses covered about a dozen donors pooled from two independent experiments. TRBV-TRBJ cluster analysis included naive subsets from a handful of donors and memory cells from 3 donors.

The CDR3 spans 13 residues, from the cysteine through the phenylalanine. Only the protein is on record. The germline V gene encodes CDR1 MGHRA and CDR2 YSYEKL. Each CD8+ T cell subset was flow-sorted in triplicate, with some 300,000 cells per subset placed directly into RLT lysis buffer. To exclude memory contaminants, naive CD8+ T cells were stringently defined as CD45RO-CCR7+CD27+CD95-. Peripheral blood mononuclear cells were isolated from buffy coats by standard density gradient centrifugation. A FACSAria III was used to flow-sort naive CD8+ T cells into CXCR3-negative and CXCR3-positive populations. Total RNA was extracted from sorted cells using an RNeasy Mini Kit. TCRdb names NextSeq 550 as the instrument used. The Human TCR Profiling Kit (MiLaboratory) was used to prepare UMI-labeled 5' RACE TRB cDNA libraries. The full amount of extracted RNA was used for cDNA synthesis, and the full amount of resulting cDNA was used for PCR amplification. The libraries were made side by side, with each library going through the same number of PCR cycles. Regarding the original processing steps: With a requirement of at least two reads per UMI, MIGEC and MiXCR extracted about 48,000 +/- 9,800 unique UMI-labeled TRB cDNA molecules per library. On average, each library contained approximately 40,000 +/- 10,000 functional in-frame TRB CDR3 nucleotide clonotypes without stop codons. Diversity metrics, including normalized Shannon-Wiener and Chao1, were computed in VDJtools after downsampling to 5000 UMI-labeled TRB molecules per sample. Clonotype-size-weighted physicochemical properties of the central five CDR3 residues (interaction energy, strength, volume and Kidera factor 4) were computed in VDJtools. Following reprocessing of the reads by TCRdb, the data hold one row per CDR3 protein sequence and no DNA is available. TCRdb assigned the V and J calls; the authors' analysis was not used. The table of this sample itemizes over 8,000 distinct CDR3 sequences. 0.95% to 1.3% of the sample is taken by the ten largest.

Overall study outcomes, separate from this receptor: Within the same donor, TRBV-TRBJ usage looked similar between naive CXCR3-negative and CXCR3-positive cells, but memory cells had distinct patterns. Repertoire diversity was comparably high in both naive subsets but much lower in memory CD8+ T cells. Because CXCR3 expression was partially decreased after cryopreservation, freshly isolated PBMCs were used for most assays. TRB CDR3s from CXCR3-positive naive cells showed higher hydrophobicity (lower Kidera factor 4), lower energy, and higher strength and volume indices than CXCR3-negative naive cells. Because surface CD5, which is linked to self-reactivity in mice, was comparable between the naive subsets, TCR interaction strength was also inferred from TRB CDR3 physicochemical properties.

Note on this clonotype: Its cognate antigen has yet to be identified.

The clonotype comes from a human donor in good health. Some clones in this sample may be carry-over from other donors' samples. Sequenced sample: naive CXCR3- CD8+ T cells from blood. The sample's cell subset or site label is to be understood as: CD45RO-CCR7+CD27+CD95- naive CD8+ T cells lacking CXCR3 (TNR3-). The chain uses TRBV4-1 and TRBJ2-1. This receptor has the CDR3 CASSQADWNEQFF.